Below, 17 T cell receptor beta chains from the same sample are listed, as sequenced in a study of regulatory T cells in long-lasting Graves disease (dated by TCRdb to 2020 to 2023). Library creation used multiplex PCR. For sequencing, an Illumina HiSeq 4000 was employed. iRepertoire HTBI primers and Arm-PCR amplification of CDR3 regions were used to construct TCR beta libraries. Using fastp trimming at Q25 and MiXCR clonotype assembly, TCRdb reanalyzed the public sequencing data and kept in-frame beta chains. Duplicate CDR3 protein sequences are folded into a single record with the most common DNA and genes. In all, the sample holds about 350,000 distinct CDR3 sequences, and 16% of those were seen once. The ten largest make up 20% of the sample. This specimen's time point label, per the study, means: newly diagnosed GD, antithyroid drugs for less than 3 months. For both TCR sequencing and RNA sequencing, RNA was extracted from PBMCs in TRIzol.

These data were also reused for a study on T cells in Graves' hyperthyroidism and ophthalmopathy.

The source material was peripheral blood mononuclear cells (PBMCs), sampled at new diagnosis, from a patient treated with antithyroid drugs. The receptors derive from a young woman with Graves disease. Donor details come from another sample of the same person, matched by shared clones.

This clonotype showed up many times. The V gene is TRBV7-3, the J gene TRBJ2-1, with D possibly matching TRBD2 (5 bases). The CDR3 has 13 amino acids. From germline, CDR1 is SGHTA and CDR2 FQGTGA. Trimming took 5 bases from V and 7 from J, leaving 12 bases between them. The CDR3 coding sequence is TGTGCCAGCAGCCCCCGAGGAGGAAATGAGCAGTTCTTC. Its translation: CASSPRGGNEQFF. The full variable domain, in which reference TRBV7-3 and TRBJ2-1 provide the parts outside the CDR3, is GAGVSQTPSNKVTEKGKYVELRCDPISGHTALYWYRQSLGQGPEFLIYFQGTGAADDSGLPNDRFFAVRPEGSVSTLKIQRTERGDSAVYLCASSPRGGNEQFFGPGTRLTVL.

With respect to this clonotype: A far more abundant clone sits one base away, making this likely a read error. The rearrangement uses TRBV6-4 and TRBJ2-5; D not certain. Trimming shortened V by 5 bases and J by 1 base, and 11 bases separated the two germline ends. The CDR3 length is 14 residues. Per the germline V gene, CDR1 is MRHNA and CDR2 is SNTAGT. CDR3 sequence: CASSSRNLQETQYF. CDR3 coding DNA: TGTGCCAGCAGTAGCAGGAATCTCCAAGAGACCCAGTACTTC.

This clonotype was counted at least ten times. This chain connects TRBV7-9 to TRBJ2-5, with TRBD2 matching 9 bases. V lost 5 bases, J lost 5 bases, and 15 bases stayed unmatched. The length of the CDR3 is 17 residues. The germline V gene encodes CDR1 SEHNR and CDR2 FQNEAQ (reference sequence). CDR3 sequence reads: CASSLPSGALGRETQYF. CDR3 bases: TGTGCCAGCAGCCTTCCTAGCGGGGCCCTCGGGCGGGAGACCCAGTACTTC.

The sample holds many counts of this clonotype. The chain joins TRBV5-1 to TRBJ2-1; 9 bases agree with TRBD2. CDR1 SGHRS and CDR2 YFSETQ come from the germline V gene. The CDR3 contains 16 residues. The V and J ends lost 4 bases and 1 base, in that order; junction bases with no gene match: 6. The CDR3 reads CASSRGGARSYNEQFF. As DNA, the CDR3 is TGCGCCAGCAGCCGCGGGGGGGCGAGGTCCTACAATGAGCAGTTCTTC.

This clonotype was seen a few times. The CDR3 spells CSVEGQSYGYTF. The CDR3 DNA sequence: TGCAGCGTTGAGGGGCAGTCCTATGGCTACACCTTC. This rearrangement joins TRBV29-1 to TRBJ1-2, with D maybe TRBD1 (5 bases). Trimming left V 3 bases short and J 4 bases short, with 9 bases between. This CDR3 is 12 amino acids long. CDR1 and CDR2 (germline): SQVTM, ANQGSEA.

This clonotype showed up just a few times. The chain has TRBV5-1 and TRBJ1-2, with a possible D match to TRBD1 (5 bases). V was clipped by 7 bases and J by 2 bases, with 21 bases between them. The CDR3 totals 16 residues. Germline lookup yields CDR1 SGHRS and CDR2 YFSETQ. The CDR3 spells CASSQPERDQNYGYTF. The CDR3 coding sequence is TGCGCCAGCTCACAGCCAGAGAGGGACCAAAACTATGGCTACACCTTC.

The J gene is TRBJ2-1, the V gene TRBV5-1; 10 positions match TRBD2. The junction had 12 bases not matched to a gene; V was cut back by 0 bases and J by 6 bases. This CDR3 has 18 residues. Germline CDR1 is SGHRS and CDR2 is YFSETQ. The CDR3 region has the DNA TGCGCCAGCAGCTTGGGGGCTAGCGGGAGAATTCAGGGCAATGAGCAGTTCTTC. Protein: CASSLGASGRIQGNEQFF.

This clonotype was detected many times. This sequence joins TRBV3-1 and TRBJ1-2; the D gene is possibly TRBD1 (6 bases). This CDR3 has 13 amino acids. Looked up from germline, CDR1 is LGHDT and CDR2 is YNNKEL (reference sequence). The germline V and J ends were trimmed by 1 base and 8 bases, with 11 bases remaining between them. DNA for the CDR3: TGTGCCAGCAGCCAAGTACAGGGTGGCGGCTACACCTTC. This encodes CASSQVQGGGYTF.

This clonotype was seen repeatedly, ten times or more. The gene calls are TRBV29-1 and TRBJ2-3, with a tentative D call TRBD1 (5 bases). The CDR3 totals 14 residues. Germline V CDR1 and CDR2: SQVTM, ANQGSEA. V lost 0 bases to trimming and J lost 5 bases, with 12 bases between them. This CDR3 reads CSVEESGKIDTQYF. CDR3 coding DNA: TGCAGCGTTGAAGAGTCAGGGAAGATAGATACGCAGTATTTT.

The rearrangement joins TRBV18 to TRBJ1-5; the D gene is possibly TRBD1 (6 bases). Germline V gives CDR1 KGHSH, CDR2 LQKENI. V lost 2 bases and J 4 bases, leaving 12 bases between the germline ends. The CDR3 is 15 residues long. CDR3 bases: TGTGCCAGCTCACCAGGGTGGCAGGGGAATCAGCCCCAGCATTTT. As protein: CASSPGWQGNQPQHF.

This clonotype appeared many times. The chain recombines TRBV20-1 with TRBJ1-1; D call uncertain. Germline V gives CDR1 DFQATT, CDR2 SNEGSKA (reference sequence). The length of the CDR3 is 15 residues. The V end lost 3 bases, the J end lost 8 bases, and 22 bases lay between the germline ends. CDR3 protein: CSARRDRGRVGEAFF. In DNA form, the CDR3 reads TGCAGTGCTAGGAGAGATAGAGGGCGGGTCGGCGAAGCTTTCTTT.

J is TRBJ1-2 and V is TRBV7-6; D uncertain. Between the trimmed V and J ends, which lost 4 bases and 8 bases, there was a span of 11 bases. Germline values: CDR1 SGHVS, CDR2 FNYEAQ. The CDR3 has 12 residues. In DNA form, the CDR3 reads TGTGCCAGCAGCTCCCGGGTGGGCGGCTACACCTTC. Protein: CASSSRVGGYTF.

This sequence joins TRBV5-5 and TRBJ2-5; TRBD2 is a possible D gene (6 bases). The V and J ends lost 4 bases and 1 base respectively, with 14 bases between them. The CDR3 totals 15 residues. Germline V gene data show CDR1 as SGHKS and CDR2 as YYEKEE (reference sequence). In nucleotides, the CDR3 is TGTGCCAGCAGCCACGATAGCGGACCCCAAGAGACCCAGTACTTC. Amino acid sequence: CASSHDSGPQETQYF.

This clonotype was recorded once. One base separates it from a far larger clone, so it is likely a read error. The V and J genes are TRBV20-1 and TRBJ2-7, with 11 bases lining up with TRBD2. Germline V lookup: CDR1 DFQATT, CDR2 SNEGSKA (reference sequence). V shed 1 base, J shed 7 bases, and the junction held 15 bases outside the gene matches. The CDR3 runs 17 residues. The CDR3 region has the DNA TGCAGTGCTAGAGTCTCCGGTGGGACTAGCGGTTACAATGAGCAGTACTTC. This gives the protein CSARVSGGTSGYNEQYF.

At least ten counts were recorded for this clonotype. This chain uses TRBV6-1 with TRBJ2-7; 11 bases agree with TRBD2. In germline, CDR1 is MNHNS, CDR2 SASEGT. The V gene end was trimmed by 7 bases and the J gene end by 2 bases; junction bases not matched to a gene: 10. The CDR3 extends over 16 amino acids. DNA for the CDR3: TGTGCCAGCACCATCAGGGGACTAGCGGAAACCTACGAGCAGTACTTC. The encoded protein is CASTIRGLAETYEQYF.

This clonotype was recorded a few times. The V and J genes are TRBV6-2 or TRBV6-3 and TRBJ1-4; TRBD1 matches at 10 bases. The trim removed 3 bases at V and 6 bases at J, leaving 10 bases unmatched. CDR3 length: 17 amino acids. Germline CDR1 reads MNHEY; CDR2 reads SVGEGT. CDR3 sequence reads: CASSYSTPGTGDEKLFF. In DNA, the CDR3 is TGTGCCAGCAGTTATTCTACTCCCGGGACAGGGGATGAAAAACTGTTTTTT.

The chain is built from TRBV29-1 and TRBJ1-2; 9 bases fit TRBD1. The ends lost 3 bases at V and 8 bases at J; junction bases unmatched: 4. The length of the CDR3 is 12 residues. Germline-derived CDR1 and CDR2 are SQVTM and ANQGSEA. The CDR3 DNA follows: TGCAGCGTTGATTGGACAGGGGTAGGCTACACCTTC. This translates into CSVDWTGVGYTF.